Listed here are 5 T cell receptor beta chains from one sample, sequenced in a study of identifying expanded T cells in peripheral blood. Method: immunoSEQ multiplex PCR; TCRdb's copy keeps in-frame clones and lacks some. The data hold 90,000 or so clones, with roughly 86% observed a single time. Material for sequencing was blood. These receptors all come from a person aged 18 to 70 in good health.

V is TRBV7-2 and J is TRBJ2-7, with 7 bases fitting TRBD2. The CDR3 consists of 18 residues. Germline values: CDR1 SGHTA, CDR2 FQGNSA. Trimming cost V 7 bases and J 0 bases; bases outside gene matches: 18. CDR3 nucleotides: TGTGCCAGCACCAGGTACCTTTTAACGGGGGGATCCTCCTACGAGCAGTACTTC. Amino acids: CASTRYLLTGGSSYEQYF.

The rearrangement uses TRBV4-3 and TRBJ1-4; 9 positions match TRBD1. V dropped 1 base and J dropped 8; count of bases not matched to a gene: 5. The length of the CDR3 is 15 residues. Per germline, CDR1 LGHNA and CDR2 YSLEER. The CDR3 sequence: CASSQGDRDGEKLFF. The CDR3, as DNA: TGCGCCAGCAGCCAAGGGGACAGGGACGGGGAAAAACTGTTTTTT.

CDR3 protein: CASSYRGGREKLFF. CDR3 DNA sequence: TGTGCCAGCAGTTACCGTGGGGGGAGAGAAAAACTGTTTTTT. This chain joins TRBV6-5 and TRBJ1-4; D may be TRBD1 (5 bases). CDR3 length equals 14 residues. Per the germline V gene, CDR1 is MNHEY and CDR2 is SVGAGI. V lost 2 bases and J 8 bases, leaving 12 bases between the germline ends.

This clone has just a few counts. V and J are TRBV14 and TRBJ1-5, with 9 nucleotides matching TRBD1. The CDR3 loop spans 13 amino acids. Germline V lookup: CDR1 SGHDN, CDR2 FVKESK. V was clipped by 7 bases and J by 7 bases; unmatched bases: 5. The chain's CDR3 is CASNRDRDQPQHF. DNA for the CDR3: TGTGCCAGCAACCGGGACAGGGACCAGCCCCAGCATTTT.

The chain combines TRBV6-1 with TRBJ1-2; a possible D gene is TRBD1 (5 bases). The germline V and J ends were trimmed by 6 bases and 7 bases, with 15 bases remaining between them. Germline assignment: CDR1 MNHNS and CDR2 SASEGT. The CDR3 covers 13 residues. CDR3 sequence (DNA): TGTGCCAGCAGACCCCAGGGTATGGGTGGCTACACCTTC. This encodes CASRPQGMGGYTF.